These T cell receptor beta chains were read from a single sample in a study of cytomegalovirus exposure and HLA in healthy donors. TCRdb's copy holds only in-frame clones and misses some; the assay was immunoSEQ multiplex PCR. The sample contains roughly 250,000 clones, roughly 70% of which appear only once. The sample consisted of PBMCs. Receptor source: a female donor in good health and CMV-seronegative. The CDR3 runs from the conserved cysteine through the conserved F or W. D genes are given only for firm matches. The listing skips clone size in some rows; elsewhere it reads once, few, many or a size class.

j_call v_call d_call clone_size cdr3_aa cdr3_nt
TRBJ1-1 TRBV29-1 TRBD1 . CSVLQGVLDTEAFF TGCAGCGTTTTACAGGGGGTCTTAGACACTGAAGCTTTCTTT
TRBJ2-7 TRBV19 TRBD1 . CASSNRGTAYEQYF TGTGCCAGTAGTAACCGAGGGACAGCCTACGAGCAGTACTTC
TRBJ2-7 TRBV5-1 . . CASSFGVGSEQYF TGCGCCAGCAGCTTTGGAGTCGGCAGCGAGCAGTACTTC
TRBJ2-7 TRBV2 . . CASRPYSTNEQYF TGTGCCAGCAGGCCGTACTCCACTAACGAGCAGTACTTC
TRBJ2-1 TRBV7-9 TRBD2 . CASSLRRLAGVWSYNEQFF TGTGCCAGCAGCTTAAGGCGACTAGCGGGAGTTTGGTCCTACAATGAGCAGTTCTTC
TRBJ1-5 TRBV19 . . CASSPRTVAARGNQPQHF TGTGCCAGTAGTCCTAGGACAGTTGCGGCTAGGGGCAATCAGCCCCAGCATTTT
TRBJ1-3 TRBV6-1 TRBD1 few CASSERDRGSYGNTIYF TGTGCCAGCAGTGAGCGGGACAGGGGATCATATGGAAACACCATATATTTT
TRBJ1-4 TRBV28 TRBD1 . CASTGGFSEKLFF TGTGCCAGCACAGGGGGATTTAGTGAAAAACTGTTTTTT
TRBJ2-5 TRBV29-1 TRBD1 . CSVRGGTQETQYF TGCAGCGTGAGAGGGGGCACCCAGGAGACCCAGTACTTC
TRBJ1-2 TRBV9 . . CASSRTGNYGYTF TGTGCCAGCAGCCGTACGGGGAACTATGGCTACACCTTC
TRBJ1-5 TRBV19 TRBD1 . CASKRDRGSNQPQHF TGTGCCAGTAAGAGGGACAGGGGAAGCAATCAGCCCCAGCATTTT
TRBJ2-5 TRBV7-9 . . CASSPDRWGSQETQYF TGTGCCAGCAGCCCCGACAGGTGGGGGAGCCAAGAGACCCAGTACTTC
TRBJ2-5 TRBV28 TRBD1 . CASQSGQGAETQYF TGTGCCAGCCAGAGCGGACAGGGAGCGGAGACCCAGTACTTC
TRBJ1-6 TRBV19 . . CASTSDRSYNSPLHF TGTGCCAGTACCAGCGACAGATCCTATAATTCACCCCTCCACTTT
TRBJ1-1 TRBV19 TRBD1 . CASQDRVHAEAFF TGTGCCAGTCAAGACAGGGTCCACGCTGAAGCTTTCTTT
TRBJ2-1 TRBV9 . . CASSSGNEQFF TGTGCCAGCAGCTCGGGAAATGAGCAGTTCTTC
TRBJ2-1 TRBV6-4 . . CASSDSQEYNEQFF TGTGCCAGCAGTGACTCCCAAGAGTACAATGAGCAGTTCTTC
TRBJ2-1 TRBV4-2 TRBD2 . CASSQGLAVGDEQFF TGTGCCAGCAGCCAAGGACTAGCGGTTGGGGATGAGCAGTTCTTC
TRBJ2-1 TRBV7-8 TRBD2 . CASFVGASGRGINEQFF TGTGCCAGTTTCGTGGGGGCTAGCGGGAGGGGAATCAATGAGCAGTTCTTC
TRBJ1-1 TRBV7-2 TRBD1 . CASSLGQGNTEAFF TGTGCCAGCAGCTTAGGACAGGGCAACACTGAAGCTTTCTTT
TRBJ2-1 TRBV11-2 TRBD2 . CASRSSFLGLEQFF TGTGCCAGCAGGTCCTCCTTTTTGGGACTAGAGCAGTTCTTC
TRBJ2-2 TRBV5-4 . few CASGSLDLTEGSTGELFF TGTGCCAGCGGCAGCTTGGATCTGACGGAGGGGAGCACCGGGGAGCTGTTTTTT
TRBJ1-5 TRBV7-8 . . CASSPVGSRGEPQHF TGTGCCAGCAGCCCCGTGGGCAGCCGGGGTGAGCCCCAGCATTTT
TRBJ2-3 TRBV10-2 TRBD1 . CASSRTGLTDTQYF TGCGCCAGCAGTAGGACAGGGCTCACAGATACGCAGTATTTT
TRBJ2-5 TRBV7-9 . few CASSPEGPRETQYF TGTGCCAGCAGCCCGGAGGGCCCGAGAGAGACCCAGTACTTC
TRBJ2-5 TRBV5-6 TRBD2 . CASSLEPGLAIEETQYF TGTGCCAGCAGCTTGGAACCGGGACTAGCGATTGAAGAGACCCAGTACTTC
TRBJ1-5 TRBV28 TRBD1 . CASTGGGIARNQPQHF TGTGCCAGCACAGGGGGCGGAATAGCTCGGAATCAGCCCCAGCATTTT
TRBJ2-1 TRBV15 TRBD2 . CATSEGGLAGDEQFF TGTGCCACCAGCGAGGGGGGGCTAGCGGGAGATGAGCAGTTCTTC